Listed here are 10 T cell receptor beta chains from one sample, sequenced in a study of T cells in Graves' hyperthyroidism and ophthalmopathy (dated by TCRdb to the late 2010s). The protocol used for the library was multiplex PCR. The data were produced on an Illumina HiSeq 2000. Amplification of TCR beta CDR3 regions was carried out from RNA transcripts. The TCR CDR3 was subjected to a first round of RT-PCR using the HTBI primer set and the Qiagen OneStep RT-PCR kit. TCRdb reprocessed the public reads (quality trimming at Q25 with fastp, clone calling with MiXCR) and kept in-frame beta chains. CDR3 protein duplicates are merged, each entry listing the most common genes and DNA. This sample is represented by hundreds of thousands of distinct CDR3 sequences; about two fifths of them were singletons. The leading ten clones occupy approximately 8.7% of the sample. The specimen sequenced was blood. All receptors derive from a man aged 18 to 29 with Graves' hyperthyroidism.

This clonotype has more than one count but fewer than ten. The chain has TRBV4-1 and TRBJ1-2; 7 bases align to TRBD1. The germline V gene encodes CDR1 MGHRA and CDR2 YSYEKL. V shed 0 bases and J 7 bases; nucleotides not matched to a gene: 5. The CDR3 loop spans 14 amino acids. The CDR3 here is CASSQEGRGAGYTF. For the CDR3, the DNA is TGCGCCAGCAGCCAAGAAGGCAGGGGGGCTGGCTACACCTTC.

This clonotype was recorded at least ten times. CDR3 region: CASRMGRMNTEAFF. The CDR3 coding sequence is TGTGCCAGCAGGATGGGACGGATGAACACTGAAGCTTTCTTT. The rearrangement uses TRBV6-6 and TRBJ1-1; D perhaps matches TRBD1 (5 bases). Germline CDR1 is MNHNY and CDR2 is SVGAGI (reference sequence). There are 14 residues in the CDR3. Trimming cost V 6 bases and J 0 bases, with 11 bases left between them.

V and J are TRBV12-3 or TRBV12-4 and TRBJ2-2, with a possible D match to TRBD1 (7 bases). V lost 4 bases and J lost 7, with 10 bases in between. This CDR3 is built from 13 residues. The CDR3 DNA follows: TGTGCCAGCAGTTCAGGGGGGTACGGGGAGCTGTTTTTT. Residues: CASSSGGYGELFF.

This clonotype occurred many times. The chain uses TRBV15 and TRBJ2-7; no reliable D call. V lost 0 bases, J lost 6 bases, and 9 bases lay in between. The CDR3 totals 13 residues. Per germline, CDR1 LNHNV and CDR2 YYDKDF (reference sequence). CDR3 nucleotide sequence: TGTGCCACCAGCAGAGATTATCTGTTCGAGCAGTACTTC. It encodes CATSRDYLFEQYF.

Regarding this clonotype: It is likely a read error, because the conserved phenylalanine at the end of the CDR3 is missing. The chain links TRBV2 to TRBJ1-1; D ambiguous. The CDR3 is 15 amino acids. The germline V gene has CDR1 SNHLY and CDR2 FYNNEI. Trimming left V 6 bases short and J 5 bases short, with 19 bases between. CDR3 bases: TGTGCCAGCAGCTTAGAGGGTGGGATGGGTACTGAAGCTTTCCTT. The encoded protein is CASSLEGGMGTEAFL.

There are a few counts of this clonotype. This sequence joins TRBV5-1 and TRBJ2-7; 10 bases are shared with TRBD1. CDR3 length: 15 amino acids. The trim removed 0 bases at V and 5 bases at J, leaving 5 bases unmatched. Germline CDR1 is SGHRS and CDR2 is YFSETQ. The CDR3 nucleotides read TGCGCCAGCAGCTTGGGACAGGGGGCAAGGCACGAGCAGTACTTC. Amino acids: CASSLGQGARHEQYF.

This clonotype was detected only a few times. The chain recombines TRBV5-1 with TRBJ2-2; a weak D match, TRBD2 (5 bases). With 0 bases removed from V and 2 bases from J, the gap between germline ends came to 8 bases. The CDR3 runs 15 residues. Germline CDR1 is SGHRS and CDR2 is YFSETQ. The CDR3 protein is CASSLEAVNTGELFF. The CDR3 nucleotides read TGCGCCAGCAGCTTGGAAGCGGTTAACACCGGGGAGCTGTTTTTT.

This clonotype was seen more than once but under ten times. V usage is TRBV19 and J usage is TRBJ2-6, with 7 nucleotides matching TRBD1. With V trimmed by 4 bases and J by 0 bases, 3 bases remained unmatched. There are 16 residues in the CDR3. CDR1 and CDR2 from the germline V gene are LNHDA and SQIVND (reference sequence). The CDR3 DNA reads TGTGCCAGTAGTAAGGACAGGAGCTCTGGGGCCAACGTCCTGACTTTC. Amino acid sequence: CASSKDRSSGANVLTF.

This clonotype was counted at least ten times. J is TRBJ2-2 and V is TRBV2; 8 bases match TRBD1. The CDR3 sequence is 16 residues long. V lost 4 bases to trimming and J lost 5 bases; unmatched junction nucleotides: 9. Germline CDR1 reads SNHLY; CDR2 reads FYNNEI. The CDR3 DNA reads as TGTGCCAGCAGTGCATGGCAGGGGGCGGAGACCGGGGAGCTGTTTTTT. Its translation is CASSAWQGAETGELFF.

This clonotype was detected only a few times. The CDR3 region is CASSSSDSPTRGYTF. CDR3 sequence (DNA): TGTGCCAGCAGCTCCTCGGACTCCCCCACTAGGGGCTACACCTTC. This chain links TRBV7-9 with TRBJ1-2; D is unclear. Germline-derived CDR1 and CDR2 are SEHNR and FQNEAQ (reference sequence). This CDR3 is built from 15 residues. V was shortened by 4 bases and J by 8 bases, with 20 bases between the two germline ends.